Below are 3 T cell receptor beta chains sequenced from a single sample in a study of blood T cell repertoires in COVID-19. Data came from immunoSEQ multiplex PCR; TCRdb stores just in-frame clones and leaves some out. The data hold 200,000 to 300,000 clones, with around 89% observed a single time. The sample comprised PBMCs or T cells enriched from blood (not recorded which). The origin of the receptors is a woman aged 40 to 55 with acute COVID-19.

The chain combines TRBV24-1 with TRBJ2-1, with 14 bases fitting TRBD2. J lost 9 bases, V lost 4 bases, and 7 bases had no gene match. Germline V gene data show CDR1 as KGHDR and CDR2 as SFDVKD. The CDR3 sequence is 16 residues long. The CDR3 nucleotides read TGTGCCACCAGTGACCCGGGACTAGCGGGAGAAAGTGAGCAGTTCTTC. Its translation: CATSDPGLAGESEQFF.

This rearrangement joins TRBV3-1 (or the pseudogene TRBV3-2) to TRBJ1-2; 7 bases agree with TRBD1. The germline gives CDR1 LGHDT, CDR2 YNNKEL (reference sequence). This CDR3 is built from 14 residues. Trimming at V came to 4 bases and at J to 4 bases, leaving 6 bases not matched to a gene. For the CDR3, the DNA is TGTGCCAGCAGCCTCGACAGGGCGGGCTATGGCTACACCTTC. Protein sequence: CASSLDRAGYGYTF.

The V call is TRBV14, the J call TRBJ2-1; TRBD2 agrees at 13 bases. The V and J ends lost 2 bases and 6 bases, in that order; junction bases with no gene match: 4. Germline V gene data show CDR1 as SGHDN and CDR2 as FVKESK. This CDR3 spans 16 amino acids. CDR3 amino acids: CASSQQGLAGINEQFF. CDR3 in DNA: TGTGCCAGCAGCCAACAGGGACTAGCGGGAATCAATGAGCAGTTCTTC.